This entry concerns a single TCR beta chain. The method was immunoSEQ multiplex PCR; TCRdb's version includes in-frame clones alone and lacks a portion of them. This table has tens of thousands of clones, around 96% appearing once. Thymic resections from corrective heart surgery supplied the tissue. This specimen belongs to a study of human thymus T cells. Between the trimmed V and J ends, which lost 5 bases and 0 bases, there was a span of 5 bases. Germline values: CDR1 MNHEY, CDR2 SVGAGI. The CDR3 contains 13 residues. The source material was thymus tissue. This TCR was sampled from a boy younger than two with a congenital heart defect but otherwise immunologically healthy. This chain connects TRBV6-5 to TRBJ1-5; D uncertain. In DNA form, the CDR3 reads TGTGCCAGCAGTCGGGTTAGCAATCAGCCCCAGCATTTT. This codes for CASSRVSNQPQHF.